This entry features one T cell receptor beta chain sequence. No antigen is known for it. The data were taken from a study of OX40 agonist ivuxolimab in advanced cancers. Study results and caveats: At 0.1 to 3.0 mg/kg and by week 6, clonal expansion occurred in CD4+ and CD8+ blood T cells.

Looked up from germline, CDR1 is MNHEY and CDR2 is SVGAGI. This CDR3 contains 14 residues. V was shortened by 4 bases and J by 2 bases, with 10 bases between the two germline ends. Sampling of blood occurred at baseline, cycle 4 day 1, and cycle 7 day 1. TCRdb's copy holds only in-frame clones and misses some; the assay was immunoSEQ multiplex PCR. The sample lists approximately 76,000 clones, over 90% occurring once. The chain is built from TRBV6-5 and TRBJ2-3; unclear D gene. Sample: CD4+ or CD8+ T cells sorted from blood, taken in a trial of the OX40 agonist ivuxolimab. This clonotype was obtained from an adult with an advanced solid tumor such as melanoma, head and neck, liver or kidney cancer. The CDR3: CASSSAPLTDTQYF. Written as DNA, the CDR3 is TGTGCCAGCAGTTCCGCCCCCCTCACAGATACGCAGTATTTT.